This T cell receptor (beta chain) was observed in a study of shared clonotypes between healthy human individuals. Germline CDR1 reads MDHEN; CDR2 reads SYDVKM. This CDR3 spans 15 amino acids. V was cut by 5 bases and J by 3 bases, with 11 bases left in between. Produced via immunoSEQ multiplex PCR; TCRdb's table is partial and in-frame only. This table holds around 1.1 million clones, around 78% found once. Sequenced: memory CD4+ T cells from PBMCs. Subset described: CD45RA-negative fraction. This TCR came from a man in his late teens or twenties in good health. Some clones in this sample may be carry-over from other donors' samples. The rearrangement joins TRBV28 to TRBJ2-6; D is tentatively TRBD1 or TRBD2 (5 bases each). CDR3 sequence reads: CASSLQGVGANVLTF. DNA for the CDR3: TGTGCCAGCAGTCTTCAGGGAGTTGGGGCCAACGTCCTGACTTTC.